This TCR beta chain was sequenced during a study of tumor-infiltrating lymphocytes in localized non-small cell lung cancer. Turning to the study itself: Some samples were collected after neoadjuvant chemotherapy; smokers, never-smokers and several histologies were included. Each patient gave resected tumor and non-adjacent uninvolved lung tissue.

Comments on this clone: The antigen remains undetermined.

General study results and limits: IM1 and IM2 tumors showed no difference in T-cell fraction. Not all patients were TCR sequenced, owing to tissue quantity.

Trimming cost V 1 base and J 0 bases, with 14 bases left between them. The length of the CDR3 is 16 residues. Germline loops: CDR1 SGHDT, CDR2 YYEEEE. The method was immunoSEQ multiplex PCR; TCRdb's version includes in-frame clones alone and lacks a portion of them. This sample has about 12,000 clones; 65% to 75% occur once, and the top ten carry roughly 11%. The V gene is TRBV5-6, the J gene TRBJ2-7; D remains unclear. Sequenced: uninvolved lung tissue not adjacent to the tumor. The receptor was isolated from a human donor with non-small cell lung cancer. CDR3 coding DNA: TGTGCCAGCAGCTTGCCGGGCTCACCCCACTCCTACGAGCAGTACTTC. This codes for CASSLPGSPHSYEQYF.